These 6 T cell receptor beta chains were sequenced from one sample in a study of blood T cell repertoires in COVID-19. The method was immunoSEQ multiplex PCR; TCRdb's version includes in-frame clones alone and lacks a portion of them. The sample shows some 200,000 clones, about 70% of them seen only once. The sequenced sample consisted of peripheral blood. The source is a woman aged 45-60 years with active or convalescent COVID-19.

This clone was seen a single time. The CDR3 sequence is CASSVTGGVDSPLHF. Here the CDR3 DNA reads TGCGCCAGCAGCGTCACGGGGGGGGTGGATTCACCCCTCCACTTT. This chain uses TRBV5-1 with TRBJ1-6; D perhaps matches TRBD1 (5 bases). Germline V gene lookup returns CDR1 SGHRS and CDR2 YFSETQ. V shed 4 bases and J shed 8 bases, with 16 bases lying between them. The CDR3 contains 15 residues.

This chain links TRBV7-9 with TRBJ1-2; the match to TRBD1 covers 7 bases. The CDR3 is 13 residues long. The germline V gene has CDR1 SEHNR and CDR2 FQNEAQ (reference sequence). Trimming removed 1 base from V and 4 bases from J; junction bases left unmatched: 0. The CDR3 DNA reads TGTGCCAGCAGCTTAGACAGGGGCTATGGCTACACCTTC. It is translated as CASSLDRGYGYTF.

The CDR3 region is CSASSGQGGNTEAFF. The CDR3 DNA sequence: TGCAGTGCTAGTTCTGGACAGGGTGGGAACACTGAAGCTTTCTTT. This rearrangement joins TRBV20-1 to TRBJ1-1, with 8 bases that match TRBD1. CDR1 is DFQATT, CDR2 SNEGSKA, per germline (reference sequence). J gave up 1 base and V 3 bases, and 7 bases lay outside the gene matches. There are 15 residues in the CDR3.

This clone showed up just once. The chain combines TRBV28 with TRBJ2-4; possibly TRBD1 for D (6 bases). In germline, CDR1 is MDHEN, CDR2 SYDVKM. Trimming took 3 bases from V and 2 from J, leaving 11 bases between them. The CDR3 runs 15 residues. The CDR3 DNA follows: TGTGCCAGCAGTTTCGTGCAGGGGACCAAAAACATTCAGTACTTC. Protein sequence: CASSFVQGTKNIQYF.

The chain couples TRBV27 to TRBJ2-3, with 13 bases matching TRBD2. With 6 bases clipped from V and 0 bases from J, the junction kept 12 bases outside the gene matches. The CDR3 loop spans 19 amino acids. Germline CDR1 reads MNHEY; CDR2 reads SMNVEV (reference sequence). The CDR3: CASSKLAGGPPRSTDTQYF. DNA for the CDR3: TGTGCCAGCAGCAAACTAGCGGGGGGGCCCCCCCGAAGCACAGATACGCAGTATTTT.

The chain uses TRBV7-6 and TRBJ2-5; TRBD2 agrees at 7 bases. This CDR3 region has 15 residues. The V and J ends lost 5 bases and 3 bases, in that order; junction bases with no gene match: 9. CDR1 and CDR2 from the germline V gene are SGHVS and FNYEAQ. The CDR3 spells CASSPSGGREETQYF. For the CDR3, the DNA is TGTGCCAGCAGCCCCTCTGGGGGGAGGGAAGAGACCCAGTACTTC.